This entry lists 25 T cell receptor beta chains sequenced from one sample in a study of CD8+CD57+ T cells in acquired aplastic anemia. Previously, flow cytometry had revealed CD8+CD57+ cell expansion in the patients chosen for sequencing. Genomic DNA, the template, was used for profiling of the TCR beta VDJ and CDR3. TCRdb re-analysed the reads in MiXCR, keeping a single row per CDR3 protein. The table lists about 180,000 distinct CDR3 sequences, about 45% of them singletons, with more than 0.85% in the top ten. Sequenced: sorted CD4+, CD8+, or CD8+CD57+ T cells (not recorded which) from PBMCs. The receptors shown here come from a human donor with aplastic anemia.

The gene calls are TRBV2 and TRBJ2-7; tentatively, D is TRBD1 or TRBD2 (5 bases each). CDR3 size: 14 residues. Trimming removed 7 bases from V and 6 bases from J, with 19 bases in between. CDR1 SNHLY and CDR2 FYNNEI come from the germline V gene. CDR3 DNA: TGTGCCAGCAAACTAGGGCAGGGTCAGTCCGAGCAGTACTTC. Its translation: CASKLGQGQSEQYF. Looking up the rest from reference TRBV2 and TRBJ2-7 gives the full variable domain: EPEVTQTPSHQVTQMGQEVILRCVPISNHLYFYWYRQILGQKVEFLVSFYNNEISEKSEIFDDQFSVERPDGSNFTLKIRSTKLEDSAMYFCASKLGQGQSEQYFGPGTRLTVT.

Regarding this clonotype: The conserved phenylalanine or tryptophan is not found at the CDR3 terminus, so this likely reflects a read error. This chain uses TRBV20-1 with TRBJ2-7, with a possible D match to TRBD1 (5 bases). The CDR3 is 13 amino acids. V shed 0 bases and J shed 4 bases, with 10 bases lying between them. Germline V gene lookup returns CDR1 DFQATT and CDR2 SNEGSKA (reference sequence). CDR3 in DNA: TGCAGTGCTAGAGATGCTACAGGTTACGAGCAGTACCTC. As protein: CSARDATGYEQYL.

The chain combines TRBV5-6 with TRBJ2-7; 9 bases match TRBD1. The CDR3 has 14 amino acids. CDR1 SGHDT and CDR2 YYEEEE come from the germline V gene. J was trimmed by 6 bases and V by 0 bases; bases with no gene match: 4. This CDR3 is CASSLGGTGSEQYF. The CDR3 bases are TGTGCCAGCAGCTTGGGGGGGACAGGGTCCGAGCAGTACTTC.

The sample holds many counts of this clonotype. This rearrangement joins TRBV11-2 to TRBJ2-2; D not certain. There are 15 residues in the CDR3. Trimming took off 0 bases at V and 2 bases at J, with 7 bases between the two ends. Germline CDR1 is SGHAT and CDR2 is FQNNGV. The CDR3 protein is CASSLERPNTGELFF. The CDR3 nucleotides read TGTGCCAGCAGCTTAGAACGACCCAACACCGGGGAGCTGTTTTTT. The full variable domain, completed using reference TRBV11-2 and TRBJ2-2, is EAGVAQSPRYKIIEKRQSVAFWCNPISGHATLYWYQQILGQGPKLLIQFQNNGVVDDSQLPKDRFSAERLKGVDSTLKIQPAKLEDSAVYLCASSLERPNTGELFFGEGSRLTVL.

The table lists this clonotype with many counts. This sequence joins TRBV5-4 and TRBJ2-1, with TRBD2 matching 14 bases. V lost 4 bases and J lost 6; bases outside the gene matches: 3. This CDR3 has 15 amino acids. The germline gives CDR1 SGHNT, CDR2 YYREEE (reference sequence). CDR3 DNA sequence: TGTGCCAGCAGCACCGGACTAGCGGGGGGCAATGAGCAGTTCTTC. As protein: CASSTGLAGGNEQFF.

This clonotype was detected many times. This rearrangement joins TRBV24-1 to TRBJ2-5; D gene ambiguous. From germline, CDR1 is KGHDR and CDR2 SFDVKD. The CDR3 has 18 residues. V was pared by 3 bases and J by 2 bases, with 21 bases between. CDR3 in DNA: TGTGCCACCAGTGATGTTAAGGGCAATGGACGGTCACAAGAGACCCAGTACTTC. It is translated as CATSDVKGNGRSQETQYF.

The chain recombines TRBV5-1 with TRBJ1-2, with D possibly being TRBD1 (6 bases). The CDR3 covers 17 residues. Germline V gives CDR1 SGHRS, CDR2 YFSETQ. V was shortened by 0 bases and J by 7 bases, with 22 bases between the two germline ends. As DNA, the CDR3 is TGCGCCAGCAGCTTGGCCTCTTCCGGGACACCAGGGAGTGGCTACACCTTC. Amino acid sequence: CASSLASSGTPGSGYTF.

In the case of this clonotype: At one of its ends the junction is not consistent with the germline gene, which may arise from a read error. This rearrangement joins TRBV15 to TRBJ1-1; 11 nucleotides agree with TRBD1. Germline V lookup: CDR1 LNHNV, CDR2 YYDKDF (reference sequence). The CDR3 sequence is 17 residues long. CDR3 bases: TGTGCCACCAGCAGACCATTTCCGGGACAGGGGGGCACTGGAGCTTTCTTT. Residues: CATSRPFPGQGGTGAFF.

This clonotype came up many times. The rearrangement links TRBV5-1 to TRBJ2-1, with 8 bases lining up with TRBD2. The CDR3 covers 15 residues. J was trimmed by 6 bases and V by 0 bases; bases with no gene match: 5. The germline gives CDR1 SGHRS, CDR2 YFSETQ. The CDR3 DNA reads TGCGCCAGCAGCTTGGGAGCGGGGGTCGGCAATGAGCAGTTCTTC. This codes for CASSLGAGVGNEQFF.

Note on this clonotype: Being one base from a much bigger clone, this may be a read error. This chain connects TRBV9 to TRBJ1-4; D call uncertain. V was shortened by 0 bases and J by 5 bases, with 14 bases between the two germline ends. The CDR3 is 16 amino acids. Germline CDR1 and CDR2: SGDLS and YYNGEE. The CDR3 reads CASSVALGLLNEKLFF. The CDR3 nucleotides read TGTGCCAGCAGCGTAGCCCTGGGCCTGCTAAATGAAAAACTGTTTTTT.

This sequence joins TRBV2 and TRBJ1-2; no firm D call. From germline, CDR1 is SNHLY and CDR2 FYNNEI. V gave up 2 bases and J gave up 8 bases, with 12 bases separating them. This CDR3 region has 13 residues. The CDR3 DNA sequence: TGTGCCAGCAGTGAAATTATGGGTACCGGCTACACCTTC. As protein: CASSEIMGTGYTF.

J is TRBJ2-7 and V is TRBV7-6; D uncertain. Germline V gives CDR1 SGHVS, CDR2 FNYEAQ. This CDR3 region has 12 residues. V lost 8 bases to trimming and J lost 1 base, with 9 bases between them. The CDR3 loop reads CASSGLSYEQYF. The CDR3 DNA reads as TGTGCCAGCTCCGGCCTATCCTACGAGCAGTACTTC.

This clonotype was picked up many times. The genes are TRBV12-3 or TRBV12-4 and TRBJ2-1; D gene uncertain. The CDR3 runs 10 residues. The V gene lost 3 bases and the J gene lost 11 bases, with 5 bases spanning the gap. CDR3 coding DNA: TGTGCCAGCAGTTTGACGAAGCAGTTCTTC. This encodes CASSLTKQFF.

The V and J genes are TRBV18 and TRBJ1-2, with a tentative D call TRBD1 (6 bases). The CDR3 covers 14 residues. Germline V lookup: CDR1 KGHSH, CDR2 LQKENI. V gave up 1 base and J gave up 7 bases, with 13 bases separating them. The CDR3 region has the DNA TGTGCCAGCTCACCACGGGTGGGGGCCCCTGGCTACACCTTC. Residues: CASSPRVGAPGYTF.

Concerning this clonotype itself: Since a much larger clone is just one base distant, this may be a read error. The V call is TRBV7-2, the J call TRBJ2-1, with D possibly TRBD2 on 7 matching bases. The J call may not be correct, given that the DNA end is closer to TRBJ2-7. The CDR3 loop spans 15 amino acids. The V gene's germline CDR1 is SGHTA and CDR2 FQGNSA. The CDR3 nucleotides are TGTGCCAGCAGCCCGGGGCGGGGGCGGGGGAATGAGCAGTACTTC. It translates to CASSPGRGRGNEQYF.

The CDR3 DNA follows: TGTGCCAGCAGTGGACCACCACAGGATACGCAGTATTTT. It codes for CASSGPPQDTQYF. The chain employs TRBV25-1 and TRBJ2-3; no reliable D call. V lost 4 bases and J lost 6, with 11 bases in between. The CDR3 contains 13 residues. The germline V gene encodes CDR1 MGHDK and CDR2 SYGVNS.

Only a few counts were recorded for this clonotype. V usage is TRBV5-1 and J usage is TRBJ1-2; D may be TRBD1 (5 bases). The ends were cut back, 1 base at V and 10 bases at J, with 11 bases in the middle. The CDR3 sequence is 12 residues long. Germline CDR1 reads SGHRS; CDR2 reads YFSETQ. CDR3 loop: CASSLSGGDYTF. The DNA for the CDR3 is TGCGCCAGCAGCTTGAGCGGGGGGGACTACACCTTC.

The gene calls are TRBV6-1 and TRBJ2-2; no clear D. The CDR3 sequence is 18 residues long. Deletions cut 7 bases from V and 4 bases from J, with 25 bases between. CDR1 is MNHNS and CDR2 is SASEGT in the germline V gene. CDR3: CASKSHQSTALGTGELFF. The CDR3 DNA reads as TGTGCCAGCAAATCTCATCAATCGACCGCTTTAGGCACCGGGGAGCTGTTTTTT.

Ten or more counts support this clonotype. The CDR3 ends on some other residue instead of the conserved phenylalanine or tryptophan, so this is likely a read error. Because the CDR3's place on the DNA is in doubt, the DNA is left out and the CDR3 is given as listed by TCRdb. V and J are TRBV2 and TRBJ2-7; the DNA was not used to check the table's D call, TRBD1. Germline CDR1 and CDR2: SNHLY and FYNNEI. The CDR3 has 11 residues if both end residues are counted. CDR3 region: CASSRDIKKFM.

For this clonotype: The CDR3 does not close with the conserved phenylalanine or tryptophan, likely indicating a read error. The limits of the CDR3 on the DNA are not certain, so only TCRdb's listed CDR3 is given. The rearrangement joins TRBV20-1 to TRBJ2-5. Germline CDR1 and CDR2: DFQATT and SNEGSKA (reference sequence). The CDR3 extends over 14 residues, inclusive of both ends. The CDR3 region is CSARTRSFQETQHL.

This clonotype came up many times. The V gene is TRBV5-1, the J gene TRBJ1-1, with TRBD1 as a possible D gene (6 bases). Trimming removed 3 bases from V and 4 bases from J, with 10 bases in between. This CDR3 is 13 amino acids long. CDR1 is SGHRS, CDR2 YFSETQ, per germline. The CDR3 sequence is CASSSLQGTEAFF. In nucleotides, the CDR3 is TGCGCCAGCAGCTCCCTACAGGGCACTGAAGCTTTCTTT.

The chain's CDR3 is CASSMAQGANTGELFF. In DNA, the CDR3 is TGTGCCAGTAGTATGGCCCAAGGGGCGAACACCGGGGAGCTGTTTTTT. The V gene is TRBV19, the J gene TRBJ2-2; TRBD1 might be the D (5 bases). The CDR3 has 16 amino acids. Germline V lookup: CDR1 LNHDA, CDR2 SQIVND (reference sequence). The ends were cut back, 3 bases at V and 0 bases at J, with 11 bases in the middle.

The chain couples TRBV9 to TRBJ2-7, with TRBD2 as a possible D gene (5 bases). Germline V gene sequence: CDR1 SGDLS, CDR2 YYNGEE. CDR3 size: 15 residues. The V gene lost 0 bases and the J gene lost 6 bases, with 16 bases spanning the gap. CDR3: CASSVDAGATAEQYF. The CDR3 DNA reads TGTGCCAGCAGCGTAGATGCGGGCGCTACAGCCGAGCAGTACTTC.

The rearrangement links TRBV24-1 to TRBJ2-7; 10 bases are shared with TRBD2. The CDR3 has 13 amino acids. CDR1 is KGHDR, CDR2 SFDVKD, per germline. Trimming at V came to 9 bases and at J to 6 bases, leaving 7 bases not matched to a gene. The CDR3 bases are TGTGCCACCTCCTTAGCGGGAGGCGTCGAGCAGTACTTC. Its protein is CATSLAGGVEQYF.

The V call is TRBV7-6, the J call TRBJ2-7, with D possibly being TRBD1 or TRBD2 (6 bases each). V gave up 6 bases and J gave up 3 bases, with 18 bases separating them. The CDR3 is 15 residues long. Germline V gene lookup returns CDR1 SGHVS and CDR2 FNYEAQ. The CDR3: CASSLGGPGGYEQYF. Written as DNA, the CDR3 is TGTGCCAGCAGTCTAGGGGGGCCCGGGGGCTACGAGCAGTACTTC.